This T cell receptor (beta chain) was recorded in a study of shared clonotypes between healthy human individuals. The CDR3 consists of 12 residues. V was pared by 6 bases and J by 5 bases, with 11 bases between. CDR1 is MNHNS, CDR2 SASEGT, per germline. None of the donors, who were healthy HIV-negative adults, had recently had acute infections or vaccinations. Repertoires were generated with immunoSEQ multiplex PCR, while TCRdb's copy carries only in-frame clones and drops some. The sample consists of 2 million to 2.5 million clones, approximately 96% of them appearing once. This rearrangement joins TRBV6-1 to TRBJ2-7; D might be TRBD1 (6 bases). Sequencing was done on a sample of naive CD4+ T cells sorted from blood. Subset here: CD45RA+ positively selected. The sequence came from a young man in good health. The DNA for the CDR3 is TGTGCCAGCAGCTGGGGGACACACGAGCAGTACTTC. Its translation is CASSWGTHEQYF.